A single sample gave rise to the 8 T cell receptor beta chains below, sequenced in a study of blood T cell repertoires in COVID-19. Clones were read by immunoSEQ multiplex PCR, and TCRdb kept only the in-frame ones, dropping some. This sample has 110,000 to 150,000 clones; 85% to 90% occur once, and the top ten carry around 5%. Input material: peripheral blood. The source is a human donor in a cohort sampled during active COVID-19.

The chain links TRBV7-9 to TRBJ1-3; D gene ambiguous. Germline V CDR1 and CDR2: SEHNR, FQNEAQ (reference sequence). CDR3 length: 15 amino acids. With 5 bases removed from V and 0 bases from J, the gap between germline ends came to 11 bases. The CDR3 is CASSEAVISGNTIYF. The CDR3, as DNA: TGTGCCAGCAGCGAGGCGGTGATCTCTGGAAACACCATATATTTT. Variable domain in full (rest from reference TRBV7-9 and TRBJ1-3): DTGVSQNPRHKITKRGQNVTFRCDPISEHNRLYWYRQTLGQGPEFLTYFQNEAQLEKSRLLSDRFSAERPKGSFSTLEIQRTEQGDSAMYLCASSEAVISGNTIYFGEGSWLTVV.

The chain joins TRBV2 to TRBJ2-3, with D perhaps TRBD2 (6 bases). CDR3 length equals 15 residues. Germline V gives CDR1 SNHLY, CDR2 FYNNEI. The V gene lost 3 bases and the J gene lost 4 bases, with 14 bases spanning the gap. CDR3 DNA: TGTGCCAGCAGTGAGCCTTGGAGGGAAGCAGATACGCAGTATTTT. Encoded protein: CASSEPWREADTQYF.

This chain uses TRBV19 with TRBJ1-3; D may be TRBD1 (5 bases). The CDR3 has 17 residues. Looked up from germline, CDR1 is LNHDA and CDR2 is SQIVND (reference sequence). Trimming removed 6 bases at V and 0 bases at J, with 18 bases between. DNA of the CDR3: TGTGCCAGTAGCGCCCTAAACCGGGGGAGCTCTGGAAACACCATATATTTT. The encoded protein is CASSALNRGSSGNTIYF.

V and J are TRBV4-2 and TRBJ2-7; TRBD1 might be the D (6 bases). Germline CDR1 and CDR2: LGHNA and YNFKEQ. The CDR3 contains 14 residues. V was clipped by 1 base and J by 4 bases, with 11 bases between them. The CDR3 DNA sequence: TGTGCCAGCAGCCAAGTTGACAGGCTGTACGAGCAGTACTTC. This encodes CASSQVDRLYEQYF.

V gene TRBV20-1 combines with J gene TRBJ2-7; no clear D. V was clipped by 2 bases and J by 4 bases, with 6 bases between them. The V gene's germline CDR1 is DFQATT and CDR2 SNEGSKA (reference sequence). The CDR3 is 11 residues long. Written as DNA, the CDR3 is TGCAGTGCTAGAAACGAGTACGAGCAGTACTTC. Its translation: CSARNEYEQYF.

This clone was found a few times. The rearrangement joins TRBV28 to TRBJ2-1; D is perhaps TRBD2 (5 bases). Trimming took off 3 bases at V and 4 bases at J, with 10 bases between the two ends. This CDR3 is 14 amino acids long. Germline V lookup: CDR1 MDHEN, CDR2 SYDVKM. In DNA, the CDR3 is TGTGCCAGCAGTTTCCGGGATCGGTACAATGAGCAGTTCTTC. Translating gives CASSFRDRYNEQFF.

The chain joins TRBV12-5 to TRBJ2-1; tentative D call: TRBD1 (5 bases). Looked up from germline, CDR1 is LGHNT and CDR2 is FRNRAP. The CDR3 covers 15 residues. Trimming stripped 3 bases from V and 4 bases from J, with 13 bases between. The CDR3 DNA reads as TGTGCTAGTGGTTTAGGCCGGACATTATACAATGAGCAGTTCTTC. Encoded protein: CASGLGRTLYNEQFF.

This rearrangement joins TRBV7-9 to TRBJ2-1, with 8 bases matching TRBD1. This CDR3 has 16 amino acids. From germline, CDR1 is SEHNR and CDR2 FQNEAQ (reference sequence). With 1 base clipped from V and 6 bases from J, the junction kept 8 bases outside the gene matches. The CDR3 DNA sequence: TGTGCCAGCAGCTTAGTTCGGACAGGGTCCCTCAATGAGCAGTTCTTC. Protein: CASSLVRTGSLNEQFF.